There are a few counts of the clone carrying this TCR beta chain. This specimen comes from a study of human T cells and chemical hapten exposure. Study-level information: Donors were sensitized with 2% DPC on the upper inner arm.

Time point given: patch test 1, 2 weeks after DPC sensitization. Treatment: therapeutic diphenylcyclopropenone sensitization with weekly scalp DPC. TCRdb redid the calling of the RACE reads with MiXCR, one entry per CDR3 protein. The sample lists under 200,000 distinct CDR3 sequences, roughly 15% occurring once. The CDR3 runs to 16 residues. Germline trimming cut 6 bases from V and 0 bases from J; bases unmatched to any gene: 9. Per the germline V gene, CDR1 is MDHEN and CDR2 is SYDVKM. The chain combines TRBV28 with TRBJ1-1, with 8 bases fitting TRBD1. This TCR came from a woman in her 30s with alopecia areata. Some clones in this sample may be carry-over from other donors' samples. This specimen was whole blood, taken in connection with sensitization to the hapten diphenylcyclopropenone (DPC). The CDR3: CASRGRGPFMNTEAFF. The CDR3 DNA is TGTGCCAGCAGAGGCAGGGGGCCTTTCATGAACACTGAAGCTTTCTTT.